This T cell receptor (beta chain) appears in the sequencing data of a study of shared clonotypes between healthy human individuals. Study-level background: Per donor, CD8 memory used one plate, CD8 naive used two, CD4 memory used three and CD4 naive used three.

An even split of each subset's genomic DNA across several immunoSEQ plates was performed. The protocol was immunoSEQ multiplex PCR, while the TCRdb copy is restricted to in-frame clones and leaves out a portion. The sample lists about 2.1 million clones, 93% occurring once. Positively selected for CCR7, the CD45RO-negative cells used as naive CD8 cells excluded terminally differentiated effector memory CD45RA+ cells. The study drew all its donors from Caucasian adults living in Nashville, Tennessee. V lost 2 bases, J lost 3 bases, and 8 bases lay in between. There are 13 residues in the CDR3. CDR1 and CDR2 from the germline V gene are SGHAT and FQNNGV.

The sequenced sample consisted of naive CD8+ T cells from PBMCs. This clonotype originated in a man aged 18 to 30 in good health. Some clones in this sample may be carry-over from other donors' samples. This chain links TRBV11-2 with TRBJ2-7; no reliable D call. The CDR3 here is CASSLYTSYEQYF. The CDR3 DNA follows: TGTGCCAGCAGCTTATACACCAGCTACGAGCAGTACTTC.